These 18 T cell receptor beta chains originate from one sample sequenced in a study of early T cells in non-severe SARS-CoV-2 infection. TCRdb ran MiXCR on the 5' RACE reads and lists one entry per CDR3 protein. Of about 69,000 distinct CDR3 sequences in the sample, approximately 15% were seen once. Sequenced material: whole blood. The receptors here all came from an adult who was a healthcare worker with PCR-confirmed SARS-CoV-2 infection or an uninfected control (not recorded which).

This clonotype was seen many times. This chain uses TRBV6-6 with TRBJ2-5; D is perhaps TRBD1 or TRBD2 (5 bases each). The CDR3 length is 15 residues. Trimming left V 0 bases short and J 5 bases short, with 13 bases between. Germline assignment: CDR1 MNHNY and CDR2 SVGAGI (reference sequence). In DNA, the CDR3 is TGTGCCAGCAGTTACTCGAGGGTAGGGGTTGAGACCCAGTACTTC. Protein product: CASSYSRVGVETQYF.

The table lists this clonotype with a few counts. The chain uses TRBV7-9 and TRBJ1-1; D unresolved. Germline CDR1 is SEHNR and CDR2 is FQNEAQ (reference sequence). The CDR3 totals 11 residues. V lost 1 base, J lost 8 bases, and 5 bases lay in between. The CDR3 sequence: CASSLVAEAFF. The CDR3 coding sequence is TGTGCCAGCAGCTTAGTGGCCGAAGCTTTCTTT.

V is TRBV5-1 and J is TRBJ1-2, with TRBD1 as a possible D gene (6 bases). CDR1 SGHRS and CDR2 YFSETQ come from the germline V gene. The CDR3 runs to 15 residues. With 0 bases removed from V and 4 bases from J, the gap between germline ends came to 13 bases. The CDR3 is CASSLEAGQSYGYTF. The DNA of the CDR3 is TGCGCCAGCAGCTTGGAGGCAGGACAGTCCTATGGCTACACCTTC.

This clonotype was seen a handful of times. The gene calls are TRBV5-4 and TRBJ2-2; the D is unclear. Germline assignment: CDR1 SGHNT and CDR2 YYREEE (reference sequence). The CDR3 runs to 15 residues. The V and J ends lost 4 bases and 0 bases respectively, with 10 bases between them. The CDR3 reads CASSIDITNTGELFF. The CDR3 DNA sequence: TGTGCCAGCAGCATCGACATTACGAACACCGGGGAGCTGTTTTTT.

The chain is built from TRBV7-9 and TRBJ2-1; 8 positions match TRBD2. Germline V lookup: CDR1 SEHNR, CDR2 FQNEAQ (reference sequence). The CDR3 totals 13 residues. The J segment lost 6 bases and the V segment lost 3 bases, leaving 1 base of the junction unmatched. The CDR3 sequence is CASSFRGGNEQFF. The DNA for the CDR3 is TGTGCCAGCAGCTTCCGGGGGGGCAATGAGCAGTTCTTC. Variable domain in full (rest from reference TRBV7-9 and TRBJ2-1): DTGVSQNPRHKITKRGQNVTFRCDPISEHNRLYWYRQTLGQGPEFLTYFQNEAQLEKSRLLSDRFSAERPKGSFSTLEIQRTEQGDSAMYLCASSFRGGNEQFFGPGTRLTVL.

V and J are TRBV29-1 and TRBJ2-4; 8 bases line up with TRBD1. CDR1 is SQVTM, CDR2 ANQGSEA, per germline. The CDR3 is 12 amino acids. J was trimmed by 7 bases and V by 7 bases; bases with no gene match: 6. CDR3 DNA sequence: TGCAGCGCGGCGAGACAGGGGAACATTCAGTACTTC. Translation: CSAARQGNIQYF.

The rearrangement links TRBV20-1 to TRBJ2-7; no clear D. V lost 1 base to trimming and J lost 1 base, with 8 bases between them. Germline loops: CDR1 DFQATT, CDR2 SNEGSKA (reference sequence). This CDR3 has 13 amino acids. The DNA of the CDR3 is TGCAGTGCTAGAGGGTCTTCTTCCTACGAGCAGTACTTC. It specifies CSARGSSSYEQYF.

The chain's CDR3 is CASSSGQGYQETQYF. As DNA, the CDR3 is TGTGCCAGCAGCTCTGGGCAGGGGTACCAAGAGACCCAGTACTTC. The chain uses TRBV5-6 and TRBJ2-5; D perhaps matches TRBD1 (6 bases). The CDR3 runs to 15 residues. V was cut by 3 bases and J by 0 bases, with 12 bases left in between. Germline V gene lookup returns CDR1 SGHDT and CDR2 YYEEEE.

This clonotype has a count of ten or more. The chain joins TRBV4-1 to TRBJ1-3, with D maybe TRBD1 (5 bases). The V and J ends lost 3 bases and 0 bases respectively, with 9 bases between them. CDR3 length equals 15 residues. Germline V CDR1 and CDR2: MGHRA, YSYEKL. CDR3 residues: CASSQSQVSGNTIYF. The CDR3 DNA reads as TGCGCCAGCAGCCAGTCACAGGTCTCTGGAAACACCATATATTTT.

This clonotype was seen many times. The chain couples TRBV18 to TRBJ1-6; possibly TRBD1 for D (6 bases). The V gene's germline CDR1 is KGHSH and CDR2 LQKENI. V was trimmed by 4 bases and J by 8 bases, leaving 18 bases between them. The CDR3 totals 16 residues. This chain's CDR3 is CASSRKGVEGDSPLHF. CDR3 nucleotide sequence: TGTGCCAGCTCACGAAAGGGTGTCGAGGGGGATTCACCCCTCCACTTT.

The chain employs TRBV9 and TRBJ2-2; the D gene could be TRBD1 or TRBD2 (5 bases each). The CDR3 has 16 residues. The V gene lost 3 bases and the J gene lost 3 bases, with 15 bases spanning the gap. Germline CDR1 and CDR2: SGDLS and YYNGEE. The CDR3, as DNA: TGTGCCAGCAGCGCTAGTTGGGACCGATACACCGGGGAGCTGTTTTTT. This translates into CASSASWDRYTGELFF.

The chain couples TRBV2 to TRBJ2-7; D is ambiguous. The CDR3 has 11 amino acids. Germline values: CDR1 SNHLY, CDR2 FYNNEI. Between the trimmed V and J ends, which lost 7 bases and 4 bases, there was a span of 8 bases. The CDR3 DNA is TGTGCCAGCAATGTCCTTTACGAGCAGTACTTC. It encodes CASNVLYEQYF.

The V and J genes are TRBV4-3 and TRBJ2-3, with D maybe TRBD2 (5 bases). Looked up from germline, CDR1 is LGHNA and CDR2 is YSLEER. The germline V and J ends were trimmed by 0 bases and 1 base, with 11 bases remaining between them. The CDR3 covers 16 residues. The CDR3 region is CASSQEKRRGTDTQYF. The CDR3 DNA follows: TGCGCCAGCAGCCAAGAAAAGCGGAGAGGCACAGATACGCAGTATTTT.

This clonotype has more than one count but fewer than ten. The rearrangement uses TRBV6-1 and TRBJ2-3, with unresolved D. Trimming took 1 base from V and 7 from J, leaving 12 bases between them. CDR3 length: 14 residues. CDR1 is MNHNS, CDR2 SASEGT, per germline. CDR3 bases: TGTGCCAGCAGTGAAGAGAGGTGGGGTAATACGCAGTATTTT. Amino acid sequence: CASSEERWGNTQYF.

This clonotype was observed a few times. The CDR3 loop is CASSQVRGYGYTF. As DNA, the CDR3 is TGTGCCAGCAGTCAAGTACGTGGGTATGGCTACACCTTC. This chain joins TRBV7-9 and TRBJ1-2; no clear D. The CDR3 consists of 13 residues. The germline gives CDR1 SEHNR, CDR2 FQNEAQ (reference sequence). Trimming stripped 6 bases from V and 5 bases from J, with 13 bases between.

The rearrangement joins TRBV20-1 to TRBJ1-2; a weak D match, TRBD1 (6 bases). V was trimmed by 3 bases and J by 5 bases, leaving 16 bases between them. Germline CDR1 and CDR2: DFQATT and SNEGSKA (reference sequence). The CDR3 extends over 14 amino acids. This CDR3 is CSASPQGRGYGYTF. CDR3 DNA: TGCAGTGCTAGCCCCCAGGGGAGGGGGTATGGCTACACCTTC.

The chain uses TRBV5-1 and TRBJ2-3; maybe TRBD2 (6 bases). This CDR3 spans 18 amino acids. Germline-derived CDR1 and CDR2 are SGHRS and YFSETQ. Trimming stripped 2 bases from V and 0 bases from J, with 19 bases between. The CDR3 DNA is TGCGCCAGCAGCTTAGCGGGTCTCTCGGGACCTAGCACAGATACGCAGTATTTT. This encodes CASSLAGLSGPSTDTQYF.

The genes are TRBV19 and TRBJ1-5; tentative D call: TRBD1 (5 bases). V was trimmed by 8 bases and J by 11 bases, leaving 7 bases between them. The CDR3 is 9 residues long. CDR1 and CDR2 (germline): LNHDA, SQIVND (reference sequence). The CDR3 nucleotides read TGTGCCAGTGGGGCGTCCCAGCATTTT. This gives the protein CASGASQHF.